This T cell receptor beta chain was captured in a study of control samples from healthy donors and cancer patients. Data came from immunoSEQ multiplex PCR; TCRdb stores just in-frame clones and leaves some out. There are around 70,000 clones in the sample; 75% to 85% occur only once, and about 15% lies in the top ten. V was pared by 6 bases and J by 6 bases, with 11 bases between. This CDR3 contains 13 residues. From germline, CDR1 is SGHTA and CDR2 FQGNSA. The sample taken for sequencing was blood. The V gene is TRBV7-2, the J gene TRBJ2-2, with TRBD2 as a possible D gene (6 bases). The receptor was isolated from a man in his 60s in good health. The CDR3: CASRRGDAGELFF. The CDR3 bases are TGTGCCAGCAGGCGGGGTGACGCCGGGGAGCTGTTTTTT.